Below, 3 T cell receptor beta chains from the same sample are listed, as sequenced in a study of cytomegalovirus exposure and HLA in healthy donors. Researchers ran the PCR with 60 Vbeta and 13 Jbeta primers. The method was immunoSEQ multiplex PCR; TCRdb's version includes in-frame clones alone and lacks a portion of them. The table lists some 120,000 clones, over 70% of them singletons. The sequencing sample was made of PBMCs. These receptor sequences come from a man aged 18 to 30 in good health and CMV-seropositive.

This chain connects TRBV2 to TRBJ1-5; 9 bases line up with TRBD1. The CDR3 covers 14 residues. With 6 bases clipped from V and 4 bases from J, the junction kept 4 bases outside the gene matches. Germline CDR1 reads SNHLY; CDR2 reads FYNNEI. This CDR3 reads CASRGDRANQPQHF. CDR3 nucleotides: TGTGCCAGCAGGGGGGACAGGGCAAATCAGCCCCAGCATTTT. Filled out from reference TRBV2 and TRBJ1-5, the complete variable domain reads EPEVTQTPSHQVTQMGQEVILRCVPISNHLYFYWYRQILGQKVEFLVSFYNNEISEKSEIFDDQFSVERPDGSNFTLKIRSTKLEDSAMYFCASRGDRANQPQHFGDGTRLSIL.

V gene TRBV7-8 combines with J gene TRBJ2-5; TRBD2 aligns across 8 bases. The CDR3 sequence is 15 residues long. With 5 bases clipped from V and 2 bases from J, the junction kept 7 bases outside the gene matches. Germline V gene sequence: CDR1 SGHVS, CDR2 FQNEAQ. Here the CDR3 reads CASSPPGLVQETQYF. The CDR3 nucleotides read TGTGCCAGCAGCCCACCGGGACTAGTACAAGAGACCCAGTACTTC.

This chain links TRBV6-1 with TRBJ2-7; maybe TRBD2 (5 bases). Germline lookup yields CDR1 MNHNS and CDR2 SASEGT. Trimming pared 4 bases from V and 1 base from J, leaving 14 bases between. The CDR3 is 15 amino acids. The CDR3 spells CASSALGVGSYEQYF. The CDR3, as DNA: TGTGCCAGCAGTGCGTTGGGAGTAGGTTCCTACGAGCAGTACTTC.